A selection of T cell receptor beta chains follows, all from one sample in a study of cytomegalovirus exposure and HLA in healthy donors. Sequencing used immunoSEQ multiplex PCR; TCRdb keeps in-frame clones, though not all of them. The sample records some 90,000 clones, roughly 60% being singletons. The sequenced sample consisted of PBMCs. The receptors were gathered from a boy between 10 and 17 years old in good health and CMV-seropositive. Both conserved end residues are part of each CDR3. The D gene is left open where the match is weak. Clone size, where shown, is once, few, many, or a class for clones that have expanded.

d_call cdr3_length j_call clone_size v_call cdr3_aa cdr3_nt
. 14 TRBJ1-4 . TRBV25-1 CASSPGWAGEKLFF TGTGCCAGCAGTCCTGGGTGGGCGGGGGAAAAACTGTTTTTT
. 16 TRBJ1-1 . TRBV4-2 CASSQAFEGENTEAFF TGTGCCAGCAGCCAAGCTTTCGAAGGGGAGAACACTGAAGCTTTCTTT
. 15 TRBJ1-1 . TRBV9 CASSAYWSMNTEAFF TGTGCCAGCAGCGCCTACTGGTCTATGAACACTGAAGCTTTCTTT
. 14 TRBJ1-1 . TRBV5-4 CASSAGWLDTEAFF TGTGCCAGCAGCGCAGGGTGGTTGGACACTGAAGCTTTCTTT
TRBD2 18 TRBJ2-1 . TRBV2 CASNREAGVGSSYNEQFF TGTGCCAGCAATAGGGAAGCGGGAGTGGGGAGTTCCTACAATGAGCAGTTCTTC
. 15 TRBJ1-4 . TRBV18 CASSPRGGRGEKLFF TGTGCCAGCTCACCTCGAGGGGGACGGGGTGAAAAACTGTTTTTT
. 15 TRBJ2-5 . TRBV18 CASSPPGRYQETQYF TGTGCCAGCTCACCACCAGGGAGGTACCAAGAGACCCAGTACTTC
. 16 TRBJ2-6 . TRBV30 CAWSLGGDSGANVLTF TGTGCCTGGAGTCTAGGGGGGGACTCTGGGGCCAACGTCCTGACTTTC
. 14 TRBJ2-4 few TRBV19 CASSIQGSLGVQYF TGTGCCAGTAGTATTCAGGGAAGCCTTGGGGTTCAGTACTTC
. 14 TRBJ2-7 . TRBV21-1 CASGNRDCSYEQYF TGTGCCAGCGGGAACCGGGACTGCTCCTACGAGCAGTACTTC
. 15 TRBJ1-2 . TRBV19 CASSIDTAAHYGYTF TGTGCCAGTAGTATAGATACCGCGGCCCACTATGGCTACACCTTC
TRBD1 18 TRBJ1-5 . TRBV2 CASSLPRQGQGSNQPQHF TGTGCCAGCAGTTTACCCCGACAGGGACAGGGGAGCAATCAGCCCCAGCATTTT
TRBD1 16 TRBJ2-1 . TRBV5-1 CASSPAGTGDYNEQFF TGCGCCAGCAGCCCCGCCGGGACAGGGGATTACAATGAGCAGTTCTTC
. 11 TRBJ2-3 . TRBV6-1 CASSDVSSQYF TGTGCCAGCAGTGACGTGTCCTCGCAGTATTTT
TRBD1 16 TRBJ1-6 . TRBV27 CASSSGPTGFSSPLHF TGTGCCAGCAGTTCGGGGCCGACAGGGTTTAGTTCACCCCTCCACTTT
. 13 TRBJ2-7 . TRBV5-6 CASRGARTYEQYF TGTGCCAGCAGGGGGGCACGGACCTACGAGCAGTACTTC
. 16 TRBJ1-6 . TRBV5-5 CASSLWSSSYNSPLHF TGTGCCAGCAGCTTATGGTCGAGCTCCTATAATTCACCCCTCCACTTT
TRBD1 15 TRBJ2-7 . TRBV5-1 CASSYRTGGTYEQYF TGCGCCAGCAGCTACCGGACAGGGGGCACCTACGAGCAGTACTTC
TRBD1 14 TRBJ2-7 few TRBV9 CASSVVDRGSEQYF TGTGCCAGCAGCGTAGTAGACAGGGGATCCGAGCAGTACTTC
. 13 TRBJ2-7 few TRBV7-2 CASSMGGSYEQYF TGTGCCAGCAGCATGGGGGGTTCCTACGAGCAGTACTTC
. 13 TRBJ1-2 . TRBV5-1 CASSLRQGGGYTF TGCGCCAGCAGCTTGCGGCAGGGCGGTGGCTACACCTTC
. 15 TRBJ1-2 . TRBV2 CASRPPGQINYGYTF TGTGCCAGCAGACCCCCCGGACAGATTAACTATGGCTACACCTTC
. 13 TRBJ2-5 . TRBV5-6 CASSLASVGTQYF TGTGCCAGCAGCTTGGCCAGCGTCGGGACCCAGTACTTC
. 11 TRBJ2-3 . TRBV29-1 CSVHGTYTQYF TGCAGCGTCCATGGGACATATACGCAGTATTTT
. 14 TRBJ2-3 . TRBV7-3 CASSLTSGTDTQYF TGTGCCAGCAGCTTAACGAGCGGGACAGATACGCAGTATTTT
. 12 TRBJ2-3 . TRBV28 CASNVGADTQYF TGTGCCAGCAATGTCGGTGCGGATACGCAGTATTTT
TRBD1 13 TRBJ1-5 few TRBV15 CATRPQGHQPQHF TGTGCCACCAGACCACAGGGGCATCAGCCCCAGCATTTT
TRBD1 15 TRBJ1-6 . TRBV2 CASRAGTGFRSPLHF TGTGCCAGCAGAGCCGGGACAGGGTTTCGTTCACCCCTCCACTTT
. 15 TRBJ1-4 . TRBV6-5 CASSYVASGKEKLFF TGTGCCAGCAGTTACGTGGCCTCAGGGAAGGAAAAACTGTTTTTT
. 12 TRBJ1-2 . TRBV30 CAWSSADYGYPF TGTGCCTGGAGTTCCGCGGACTATGGCTACCCCTTC
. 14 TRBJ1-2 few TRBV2 CASSEWATTYGYTF TGTGCCAGCAGTGAATGGGCGACGACCTATGGCTACACCTTC
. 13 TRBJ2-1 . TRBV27 CASSLSKGLGQFF TGTGCCAGCAGTTTATCGAAGGGGCTGGGGCAGTTCTTC
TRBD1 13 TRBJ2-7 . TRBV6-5 CASGKGGAYEQYF TGTGCCAGCGGCAAAGGGGGCGCCTACGAGCAGTACTTC
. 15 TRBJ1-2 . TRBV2 CASKKGGKKAYGYTF TGTGCCAGCAAAAAGGGGGGGAAGAAGGCCTATGGCTACACCTTC